The 13 T cell receptor beta chains below all came from one sample that was sequenced in a study of early T cells in non-severe SARS-CoV-2 infection. TCRdb re-analysed the 5' RACE reads in MiXCR, keeping a single row per CDR3 protein. The sample gives roughly 90,000 distinct CDR3 sequences, about 14% of which show up once; 3% is in the top ten. What was sequenced was whole blood. All receptors derive from an adult who was a healthcare worker with PCR-confirmed SARS-CoV-2 infection or an uninfected control (not recorded which).

This chain uses TRBV7-2 with TRBJ2-5; D unclear. The CDR3 covers 15 residues. V was pared by 5 bases and J by 5 bases, with 18 bases between. The germline gives CDR1 SGHTA, CDR2 FQGNSA. The CDR3 nucleotides are TGTGCCAGCAGCCCCTCCGTGGCGGACGCGGAGACCCAGTACTTC. Its translation is CASSPSVADAETQYF.

A few counts support this clonotype. The chain couples TRBV10-3 to TRBJ2-1; 9 nucleotides agree with TRBD2. The V gene end was trimmed by 5 bases and the J gene end by 0 bases; junction bases not matched to a gene: 2. Germline assignment: CDR1 ENHRY and CDR2 SYGVKD. The CDR3 is made up of 15 amino acids. CDR3 amino acids: CAISRTSDSYNEQFF. In DNA form, the CDR3 reads TGTGCCATCAGTCGGACTAGCGACTCCTACAATGAGCAGTTCTTC.

This clonotype was detected only a few times. The gene calls are TRBV7-8 and TRBJ2-2, with a weak D call TRBD2 (6 bases). Germline-derived CDR1 and CDR2 are SGHVS and FQNEAQ. The CDR3 runs to 17 residues. V was clipped by 5 bases and J by 2 bases, with 18 bases between them. This CDR3 reads CASSLLGIAENTGELFF. For the CDR3, the DNA is TGTGCCAGCAGCCTCCTAGGAATAGCGGAAAACACCGGGGAGCTGTTTTTT.

The J gene is TRBJ2-1, the V gene TRBV29-1, with unresolved D. Germline loops: CDR1 SQVTM, CDR2 ANQGSEA. The ends were cut back, 5 bases at V and 6 bases at J, with 5 bases in the middle. The CDR3 sequence is 10 residues long. The CDR3 here is CSVLSNEQFF. The CDR3 DNA reads as TGCAGCGTTCTTAGCAATGAGCAGTTCTTC.

The rearrangement joins TRBV21-1 to TRBJ1-2. TRBV21-1 is a pseudogene segment. The CDR3 sequence is 15 residues long. The chain's CDR3 is CASTPKKESNYGYTF. The CDR3 DNA reads TGTGCCAGCACCCCAAAGAAGGAGTCTAACTATGGCTACACCTTC.

The V call is TRBV12-3 or TRBV12-4, the J call TRBJ1-1; D gene unclear. The CDR3 has 11 amino acids. V was pared by 6 bases and J by 0 bases, with 2 bases between. The CDR3 DNA reads as TGTGCCAGCAGGATGAACACTGAAGCTTTCTTT. Translation: CASRMNTEAFF.

V gene TRBV29-1 combines with J gene TRBJ1-1, with D perhaps matching TRBD1 (6 bases). CDR1 and CDR2 from the germline V gene are SQVTM and ANQGSEA. This CDR3 has 12 amino acids. CDR3 protein: CSGVQGYTEAFF. In DNA, the CDR3 is TGCAGTGGTGTCCAGGGGTACACTGAAGCTTTCTTT.

This clonotype was observed at least ten times. This sequence joins TRBV6-1 and TRBJ1-6; tentative D call: TRBD1 (5 bases). The germline V gene has CDR1 MNHNS and CDR2 SASEGT. The V and J ends lost 8 bases and 7 bases respectively, with 12 bases between them. The CDR3 length is 13 residues. CDR3 sequence: CASQQGLNSPLHF. The CDR3 DNA reads as TGTGCCAGCCAGCAGGGACTAAATTCACCCCTCCACTTT.

The V and J genes are TRBV3-1 and TRBJ2-7, with 9 bases that match TRBD2. With 4 bases clipped from V and 1 base from J, the junction kept 5 bases outside the gene matches. Looked up from germline, CDR1 is LGHDT and CDR2 is YNNKEL (reference sequence). This CDR3 has 15 amino acids. Written as DNA, the CDR3 is TGTGCCAGCAGCCCCAGCGGGGGGCCATCCTACGAGCAGTACTTC. Amino acid sequence: CASSPSGGPSYEQYF.

In this sample, this clonotype turned up many times. CDR3 bases: TGCAGCTCATTAGCGGGCGCTTCCTACAATGAGCAGTTCTTC. This codes for CSSLAGASYNEQFF. The chain carries TRBV29-1 and TRBJ2-1, with 7 bases identical to TRBD2. The germline gives CDR1 SQVTM, CDR2 ANQGSEA. CDR3 length: 14 residues. V lost 8 bases and J lost 1; bases outside the gene matches: 8.

This clonotype showed up just a few times. The V gene is TRBV29-1, the J gene TRBJ2-1; D unclear. The CDR3 is made up of 14 amino acids. Germline CDR1 reads SQVTM; CDR2 reads ANQGSEA. Deletions cut 1 base from V and 2 bases from J, with 9 bases between. This chain's CDR3 is CSVEGTATYNEQFF. The CDR3 DNA is TGCAGCGTTGAAGGGACGGCGACCTACAATGAGCAGTTCTTC.

This clonotype was seen only a few times. The chain combines TRBV30 with TRBJ2-1; D unresolved. Germline CDR1 reads GTSNPN; CDR2 reads SVGIG (reference sequence). This CDR3 contains 11 residues. The V and J ends lost 2 bases and 8 bases respectively, with 7 bases between them. CDR3 coding DNA: TGTGCCTGGAGTCTGTCATATGAGCAGTTCTTC. Its protein product is CAWSLSYEQFF.

This clonotype showed up many times. CDR3 DNA: TGCGCCAGCAACAGGGGCAACGCCGCGAACACTGAAGCTTTCTTT. Encoded protein: CASNRGNAANTEAFF. The rearrangement links TRBV4-1 to TRBJ1-1; 7 nucleotides line up with TRBD1. Unmatched junction bases numbered 9, after V lost 7 bases and J lost 1 base. CDR1 and CDR2 from the germline V gene are MGHRA and YSYEKL. The CDR3 has 15 residues.